One sample yielded the 7 T cell receptor beta chains listed below, sequenced in a study of CD8+ T cells in alopecia areata listed by TCRdb under 2018. Library construction relied on the immunoSEQ multiplex PCR assay. To provide template for TCR sequencing, every sample had RNA extracted and reverse transcribed into cDNA. This immuneACCESS table, as held by TCRdb, lists in-frame sequences with V and J called but not all clones. Of the missing ones, under half trace to an unresolved V gene in checked studies; the others have no known cause. The sample records 120,000 or so clones, approximately 38% of which are singletons. Together, the top ten hold approximately 2.8% of the sample. Sequencing was performed on CD4+ T cells sorted from blood. Every receptor here comes from a human donor with alopecia areata.

This chain joins TRBV4-1 and TRBJ2-1; 11 bases line up with TRBD2. The J segment lost 10 bases and the V segment lost 0 bases, leaving 11 bases of the junction unmatched. Germline V gene lookup returns CDR1 MGHRA and CDR2 YSYEKL. The CDR3 has 17 amino acids. Written as DNA, the CDR3 is TGCGCCAGCAGCCAAGATCACCTAGCGGGGGGAGTAAGGGAGCAGTTCTTC. The encoded protein is CASSQDHLAGGVREQFF.

The V call is TRBV4-2, the J call TRBJ2-7; 8 bases are a match to TRBD1. Germline trimming cut 4 bases from V and 5 bases from J; bases unmatched to any gene: 7. This CDR3 spans 14 amino acids. From germline, CDR1 is LGHNA and CDR2 YNFKEQ. As DNA, the CDR3 is TGTGCCAGCAGCCTCTCAGCGGACAGGGACGAGCAGTACTTC. It is translated as CASSLSADRDEQYF.

The rearrangement uses TRBV30 and TRBJ1-5, with TRBD1 matching 9 bases. CDR1 and CDR2 from the germline V gene are GTSNPN and SVGIG (reference sequence). This CDR3 contains 17 residues. The ends lost 1 base at V and 6 bases at J; junction bases unmatched: 13. This CDR3 reads CAWSEGSGTGLSQPQHF. CDR3 nucleotides: TGTGCCTGGAGTGAAGGCTCCGGGACAGGGTTGAGTCAGCCCCAGCATTTT.

This clone was picked up a small number of times. This rearrangement joins TRBV29-1 to TRBJ2-5; 10 nucleotides match TRBD2. Germline lookup yields CDR1 SQVTM and CDR2 ANQGSEA. The CDR3 is 14 residues long. After removal of 4 bases from V and 5 bases from J, the junction contained 7 bases not matched to a gene. CDR3 nucleotide sequence: TGCAGCGTTGTCCCGGGACTAGCGATCGAGACCCAGTACTTC. Translating it yields CSVVPGLAIETQYF.

The chain recombines TRBV7-9 with TRBJ2-1, with 9 bases identical to TRBD1. In germline, CDR1 is SEHNR, CDR2 FQNEAQ (reference sequence). The CDR3 spans 15 residues. V trimming: 5 bases; J trimming: 7 bases; junction bases outside the gene matches: 9. The CDR3 is CASSAPGTGRNEQFF. Written as DNA, the CDR3 is TGTGCCAGCAGCGCCCCCGGGACAGGGAGGAATGAGCAGTTCTTC.

The V call is TRBV9, the J call TRBJ1-2; tentatively, D is TRBD1 (5 bases). V lost 4 bases and J lost 5, with 18 bases in between. Germline V gives CDR1 SGDLS, CDR2 YYNGEE. There are 15 residues in the CDR3. The CDR3 region is CASSPKPGRDYGYTF. The CDR3 DNA reads as TGTGCCAGCAGCCCTAAACCAGGGAGGGATTATGGCTACACCTTC.

The chain couples TRBV2 to TRBJ2-7; D remains ambiguous. The ends were cut back, 7 bases at V and 4 bases at J, with 8 bases in the middle. This CDR3 is 11 amino acids long. Germline V gives CDR1 SNHLY, CDR2 FYNNEI. The CDR3 DNA sequence: TGTGCCAGCACCGTTGGGTACGAGCAGTACTTC. Translation: CASTVGYEQYF. Complete variable domain (other parts from reference TRBV2 and TRBJ2-7): EPEVTQTPSHQVTQMGQEVILRCVPISNHLYFYWYRQILGQKVEFLVSFYNNEISEKSEIFDDQFSVERPDGSNFTLKIRSTKLEDSAMYFCASTVGYEQYFGPGTRLTVT.